This T cell receptor beta chain was obtained from a study of blood T cell repertoires in COVID-19. This clone was observed a few times. The V gene's germline CDR1 is SQVTM and CDR2 ANQGSEA. The junction had 9 bases not matched to a gene; V was cut back by 1 base and J by 8 bases. CDR3 size: 16 residues. Source study methods: Counts of nucleated cells, estimated from reference gene primer amplification, were obtained. Sequencing used immunoSEQ multiplex PCR; TCRdb keeps in-frame clones, though not all of them. The V and J calls and the clone size are those of that table, but D and trimming were determined from the DNA. In the table there are roughly 79,000 clones, roughly 87% of which are singletons.

The V and J genes are TRBV29-1 and TRBJ2-1; the match to TRBD1 covers 12 bases. This sequence originates from a woman in her 50s with acute or convalescent COVID-19. Sequenced input: peripheral blood. For the CDR3, the DNA is TGCAGCGTTGAAGGGTTTGGGGACAGGGGGCTGGATGAGCAGTTCTTC. Its protein product is CSVEGFGDRGLDEQFF.